A selection of T cell receptor beta chains follows, all from one sample in a study of shared clonotypes between healthy human individuals. TCRdb's table, derived via immunoSEQ multiplex PCR, lists solely in-frame clones and lacks some. The sample consists of almost 700,000 clones, approximately 90% of them appearing once. The sample taken for sequencing was naive CD8+ T cells sorted from blood. All receptors derive from a man younger than 45 in good health. Each CDR3 is given with its conserved first and last residue.

CDR3aa	j_gene	v_gene
CASSLSRDLRETQYF	TRBJ2-5	TRBV7-3
CASSLSTGGEEFF	TRBJ2-1	TRBV28
CASSIISGKDSNQPQHF	TRBJ1-5	TRBV19
CASSLILKSGAGTDTQYF	TRBJ2-3	TRBV7-3
CSVTGIFDTGELFF	TRBJ2-2	TRBV29-1
CASSRWTGFEQYF	TRBJ2-7	TRBV5-6
CASSISGTSDEQYF	TRBJ2-7	TRBV19
CASSPVGSEQYF	TRBJ2-7	TRBV5-6
CASSERGHKYDTEAFF	TRBJ1-1	TRBV2
CATSRRVSGSSYNEQFF	TRBJ2-1	TRBV15
CSALLQGANYGYTF	TRBJ1-2	TRBV29-1
CASSIEGEQYF	TRBJ2-7	TRBV19
CASSLGNPTGELFF	TRBJ2-2	TRBV27
CASSLSGEETQYF	TRBJ2-5	TRBV11-2
CASSLSGTGVNQPQHF	TRBJ1-5	TRBV5-4
CASSLRGSWGAAYNEQFF	TRBJ2-1	TRBV27
CASSLSSGQVSYEQYF	TRBJ2-7	TRBV27
CASSGLGGAKDEQYF	TRBJ2-7	TRBV27
CASSLTSGNTDTQYF	TRBJ2-3	TRBV7-9
CASSLLSPGRMENEQYF	TRBJ2-7	TRBV28
CASSFTGLAVEQFF	TRBJ2-1	TRBV7-2
CASSQDGGLNTGELFF	TRBJ2-2	TRBV5-1
CASSLVLAGGPDTQYF	TRBJ2-3	TRBV11-2
CASSQDQGALFGYTF	TRBJ1-2	TRBV4-3
CASSLHGKNIQYF	TRBJ2-4	TRBV7-2
CASSNPDYEQYF	TRBJ2-7	TRBV6-1
CASSPLGLDDTQYF	TRBJ2-3	TRBV7-9
CASSARDSLVTGELFF	TRBJ2-2	TRBV11-2
CASSLVSELNTGELFF	TRBJ2-2	TRBV7-8
CASSYLLGEQYF	TRBJ2-7	TRBV6-5
CASSGESYEQYF	TRBJ2-7	TRBV2
CAWKTGGLEETQYF	TRBJ2-5	TRBV30
CASSESVGRLNTEAFF	TRBJ1-1	TRBV6-1
CASSPRLAGQLSSYNEQFF	TRBJ2-1	TRBV7-9
CASSDRLSRPNTGELFF	TRBJ2-2	TRBV11-2
CASSISGNEQFF	TRBJ2-1	TRBV5-1
CASSTPTGGGNMNTEAFF	TRBJ1-1	TRBV9
CASGRSSYNEQFF	TRBJ2-1	TRBV27
CASASGPGPVGQYF	TRBJ2-3	TRBV27
CASSSRTSGTDTQYF	TRBJ2-3	TRBV27
CASSPDRGSQPRYTQYF	TRBJ2-3	TRBV18
CASSKIVGRTPGAGSYEQYF	TRBJ2-7	TRBV21-1
CASSQDGTSDFNEQFF	TRBJ2-1	TRBV4-3
CASSFGGIEYEQYF	TRBJ2-7	TRBV11-2
CASSYARLNEAFF	TRBJ1-1	TRBV6-6
CASGQLYEQYF	TRBJ2-7	TRBV6-6
CASSPRRGALYEQYF	TRBJ2-7	TRBV7-8
CASSQGGSGYTF	TRBJ1-2	TRBV4-1
CATRDLASTDTQYF	TRBJ2-3	TRBV6-6
CASRPGQSYGYTF	TRBJ1-2	TRBV28
CASSGQTSGSTPYNEQFF	TRBJ2-1	TRBV9
CASSFSSGQRPGSGRPSYEQYF	TRBJ2-7	TRBV28
CASSKRAGAFF	TRBJ1-1	TRBV21-1